The clone carrying this TCR beta chain was seen only a few times. The record originates from a study of blood T cell repertoires in COVID-19. Study overall: Samples came from the United States, Italy and Spain, spanning acute and convalescent COVID-19.

The germline V gene has CDR1 ENHRY and CDR2 SYGVKD. The J segment lost 5 bases and the V segment lost 4 bases, leaving 9 bases of the junction unmatched. The CDR3 consists of 15 residues. In the study's own analysis: Amplification of reference gene primers provided the estimated nucleated cell counts. The data were produced by immunoSEQ multiplex PCR, yet TCRdb's version contains in-frame clones alone and is incomplete. The V and J calls and clone size were taken over from that table, and D and trimming were inferred from the DNA. Seen here are 150,000 or so clones, 87% observed once, and the top ten hold around 6.1%.

The sequence was collected from a man older than 75 with acute or convalescent COVID-19. This chain connects TRBV10-3 to TRBJ2-5; the match to TRBD1 covers 8 bases. The sequenced sample consisted of peripheral blood. The CDR3 region has the DNA TGTGCCATCAGTGCGGACAGGGTAATTTTTGAGACCCAGTACTTC. Translated, it gives CAISADRVIFETQYF.